The present TCR beta chain was sequenced within a study of blood T cell repertoires in COVID-19. Study-level background: Spain, Italy and the United States supplied samples that represented acute and convalescent COVID-19. T cells, B-cell-depleted T cells, or PBMCs supplied cDNA or gDNA.

As handled by the study authors: Amplification from reference gene primers served as the basis for estimated nucleated cell counts. Assay used: immunoSEQ multiplex PCR; TCRdb lists only in-frame clones, some missing. V and J calls and clone size are as listed in that table; D and trimming were resolved from the DNA. The table includes around 190,000 clones, around nine tenths detected once. Germline CDR1 reads LNHNV; CDR2 reads YYDKDF (reference sequence). Trimming cost V 0 bases and J 2 bases, with 7 bases left between them. The CDR3 is 14 residues long. The clonotype comes from a man in his thirties or forties with acute or convalescent COVID-19. V is TRBV15 and J is TRBJ1-2; D remains unclear. Material: peripheral blood. The CDR3 nucleotides read TGTGCCACCAGCAGAGATCTTGAGAACTATGGCTACACCTTC. Its protein product is CATSRDLENYGYTF.